This T cell receptor (beta chain) was identified in a study of T-cell reconstitution after alpha-beta-depleted transplantation in children. CDR1 LGHNA and CDR2 YNFKEQ come from the germline V gene. The V end was cut by 2 bases, the J end by 5 bases, with 16 bases between. CDR3 length equals 16 residues. Molecular barcoding with unique molecular identifiers was used for the TCRbeta library. Each CDR3 protein is one row after TCRdb ran MiXCR on the PCR reads. Of approximately 400,000 distinct CDR3 sequences in the sample, about 11% were seen once. The chain links TRBV4-2 to TRBJ2-1; perhaps D is TRBD1 or TRBD2 (6 bases each). This sample comprised PBMCs from the stem cell graft donor, obtained from the stem cell graft. This TCR came from a human donor who donated a stem cell graft to a child with acute myeloid leukemia. CDR3 region: CASSQPSVEGDNEQFF. DNA of the CDR3: TGTGCCAGCAGCCAACCAAGCGTGGAGGGGGACAATGAGCAGTTCTTC.